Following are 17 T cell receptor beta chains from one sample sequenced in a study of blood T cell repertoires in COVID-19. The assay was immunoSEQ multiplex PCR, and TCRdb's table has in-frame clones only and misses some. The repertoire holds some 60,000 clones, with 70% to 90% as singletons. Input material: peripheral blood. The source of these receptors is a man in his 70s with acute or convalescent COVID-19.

CDR3 in amino acids: CASSKGRDSYNEQFF. CDR3 DNA sequence: TGTGCCAGCTCAAAGGGCAGGGACTCCTACAATGAGCAGTTCTTC. The chain has TRBV6-5 and TRBJ2-1; the D gene is possibly TRBD1 (5 bases). The CDR3 loop spans 15 amino acids. V was pared by 8 bases and J by 0 bases, with 14 bases between. Germline assignment: CDR1 MNHEY and CDR2 SVGAGI.

CDR3 sequence: CASSPGLSGGNTIYF. The CDR3, as DNA: TGTGCCAGCAGTCCAGGACTCTCGGGGGGAAACACCATATATTTT. The chain joins TRBV28 to TRBJ1-3, with D hard to call. The V and J ends lost 5 bases and 4 bases respectively, with 15 bases between them. This CDR3 region has 15 residues. Germline CDR1 and CDR2: MDHEN and SYDVKM. Using reference TRBV28 and TRBJ1-3 for the parts outside the CDR3, the full variable domain is DVKVTQSSRYLVKRTGEKVFLECVQDMDHENMFWYRQDPGLGLRLIYFSYDVKMKEKGDIPEGYSVSREKKERFSLILESASTNQTSMYLCASSPGLSGGNTIYFGEGSWLTVV.

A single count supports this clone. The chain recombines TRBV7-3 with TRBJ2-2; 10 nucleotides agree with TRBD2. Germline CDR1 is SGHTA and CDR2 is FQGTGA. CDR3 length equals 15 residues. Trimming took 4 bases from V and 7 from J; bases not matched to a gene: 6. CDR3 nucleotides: TGTGCCAGCAGCTGGTCTAGCGGGAGCATCGGGGAGCTGTTTTTT. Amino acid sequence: CASSWSSGSIGELFF.

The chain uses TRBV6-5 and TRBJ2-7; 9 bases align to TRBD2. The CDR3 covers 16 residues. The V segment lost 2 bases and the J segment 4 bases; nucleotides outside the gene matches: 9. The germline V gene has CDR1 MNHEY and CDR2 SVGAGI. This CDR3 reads CASSYGGSGRGYEQYF. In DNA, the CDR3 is TGTGCCAGCAGTTACGGCGGTAGCGGGAGAGGGTACGAGCAGTACTTC.

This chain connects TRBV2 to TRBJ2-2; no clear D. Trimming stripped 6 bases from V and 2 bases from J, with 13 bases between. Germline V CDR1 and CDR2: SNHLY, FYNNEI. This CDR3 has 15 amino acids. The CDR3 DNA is TGTGCCAGCAGAATAGAAACGGGTAACACCGGGGAGCTGTTTTTT. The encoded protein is CASRIETGNTGELFF.

CDR3 sequence reads: CASSLGASGALEDEQFF. The CDR3 DNA is TGTGCCAGCAGCCTCGGGGCTAGCGGGGCCCTCGAGGATGAGCAGTTCTTC. J is TRBJ2-1 and V is TRBV5-4; TRBD2 matches at 9 bases. V lost 4 bases, J lost 8 bases, and 16 bases stayed unmatched. The CDR3 sequence is 17 residues long. Germline V lookup: CDR1 SGHNT, CDR2 YYREEE (reference sequence). Supplemented by reference TRBV5-4 and TRBJ2-1, the full variable domain reads ETGVTQSPTHLIKTRGQQVTLRCSSQSGHNTVSWYQQALGQGPQFIFQYYREEENGRGNFPPRFSGLQFPNYSSELNVNALELDDSALYLCASSLGASGALEDEQFFGPGTRLTVL.

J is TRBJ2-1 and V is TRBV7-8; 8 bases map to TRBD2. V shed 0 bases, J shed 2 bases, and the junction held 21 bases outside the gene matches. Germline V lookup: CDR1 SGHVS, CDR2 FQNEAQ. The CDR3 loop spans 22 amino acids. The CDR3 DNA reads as TGTGCCAGCAGCTTAGCTTCCTCAGTCGAGACTAGCGCCCTAGGGGCCTACAATGAGCAGTTCTTC. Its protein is CASSLASSVETSALGAYNEQFF.

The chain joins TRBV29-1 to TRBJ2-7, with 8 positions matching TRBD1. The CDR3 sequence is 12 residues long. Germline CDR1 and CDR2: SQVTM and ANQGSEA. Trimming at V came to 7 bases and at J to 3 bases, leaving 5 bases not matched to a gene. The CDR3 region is CSASQGGYEQYF. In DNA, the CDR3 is TGCAGCGCCTCACAGGGGGGCTACGAGCAGTACTTC.

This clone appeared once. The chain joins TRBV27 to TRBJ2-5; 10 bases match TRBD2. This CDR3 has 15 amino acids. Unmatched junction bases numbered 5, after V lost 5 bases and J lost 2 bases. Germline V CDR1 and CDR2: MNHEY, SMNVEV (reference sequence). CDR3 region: CASSKTSGLQETQYF. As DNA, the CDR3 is TGTGCCAGCAGTAAGACTAGCGGGCTTCAAGAGACCCAGTACTTC.

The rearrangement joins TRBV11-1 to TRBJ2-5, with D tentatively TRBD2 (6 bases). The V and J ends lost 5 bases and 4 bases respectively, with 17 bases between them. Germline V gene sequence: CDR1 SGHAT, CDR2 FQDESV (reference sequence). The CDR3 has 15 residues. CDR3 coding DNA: TGTGCCAGCAGCCCCCGGGAGCGCCCGGGAGAGACCCAGTACTTC. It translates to CASSPRERPGETQYF.

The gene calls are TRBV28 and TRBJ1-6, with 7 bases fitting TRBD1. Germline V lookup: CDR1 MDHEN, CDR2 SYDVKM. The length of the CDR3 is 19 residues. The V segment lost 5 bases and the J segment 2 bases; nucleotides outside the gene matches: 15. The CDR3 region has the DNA TGTGCCAGCAGTCCCCCAGGAGGGGGCCGGCGTACCTATAATTCACCCCTCCACTTT. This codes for CASSPPGGGRRTYNSPLHF.

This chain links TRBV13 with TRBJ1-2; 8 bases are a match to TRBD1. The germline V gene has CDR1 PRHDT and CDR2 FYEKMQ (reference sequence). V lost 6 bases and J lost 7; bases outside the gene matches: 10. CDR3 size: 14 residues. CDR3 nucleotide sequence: TGTGCCAGCAGTTTTGACAGGGGAGCGCCTGGCTACACCTTC. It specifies CASSFDRGAPGYTF.

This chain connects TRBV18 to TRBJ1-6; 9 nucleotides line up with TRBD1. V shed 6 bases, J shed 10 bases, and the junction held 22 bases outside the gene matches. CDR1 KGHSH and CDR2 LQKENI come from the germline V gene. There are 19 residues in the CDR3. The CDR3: CASSPNEPNPGTGYSPLHF. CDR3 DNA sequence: TGTGCCAGCTCGCCCAATGAACCTAATCCCGGGACAGGGTACTCACCCCTCCACTTT.

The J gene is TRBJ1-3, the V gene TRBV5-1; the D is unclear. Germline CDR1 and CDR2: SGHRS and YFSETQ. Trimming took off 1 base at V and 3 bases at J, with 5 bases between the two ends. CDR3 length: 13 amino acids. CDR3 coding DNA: TGCGCCAGCAGCTTGTTAGATGGAAACACCATATATTTT. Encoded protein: CASSLLDGNTIYF.

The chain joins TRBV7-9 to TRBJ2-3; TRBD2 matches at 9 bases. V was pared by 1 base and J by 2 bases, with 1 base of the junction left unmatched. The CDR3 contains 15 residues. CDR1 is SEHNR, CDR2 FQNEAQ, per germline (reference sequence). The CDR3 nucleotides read TGTGCCAGCAGCTTAGGACTAGCGGACACAGATACGCAGTATTTT. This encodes CASSLGLADTDTQYF.

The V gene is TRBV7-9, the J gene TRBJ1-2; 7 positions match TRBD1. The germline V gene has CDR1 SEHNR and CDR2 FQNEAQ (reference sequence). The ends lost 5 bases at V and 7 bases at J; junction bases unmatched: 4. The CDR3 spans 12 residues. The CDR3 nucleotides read TGTGCCAGCAGCCGCGACAGGGTTGGCTACACCTTC. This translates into CASSRDRVGYTF.

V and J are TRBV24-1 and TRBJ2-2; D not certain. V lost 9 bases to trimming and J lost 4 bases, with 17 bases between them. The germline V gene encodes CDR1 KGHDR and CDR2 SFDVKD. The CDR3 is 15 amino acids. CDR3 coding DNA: TGTGCCACCGCTGAACGTTACGGTGGCACCGGGGAGCTGTTTTTT. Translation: CATAERYGGTGELFF.